This T cell receptor (beta chain) comes out of a study of PD-L1 blockade in urothelial cancer. Across the study: Blood gave a median roughly 150,000 T cells. Study-level results: Below-median TCR clonality that was measured in pretreatment blood predicted better survival.

Profiled with immunoSEQ multiplex PCR; TCRdb holds only in-frame clones, not every one. Of about 95,000 clones listed, 90% are singletons. Time point: pretreatment peripheral blood. On this clone itself: What it binds is unknown.

This CDR3 is 15 amino acids long. The germline V gene encodes CDR1 MDHEN and CDR2 SYDVKM. V was clipped by 4 bases and J by 1 base, with 14 bases between them. The receptor was derived from a man aged 55 to 70 with urothelial cancer. V and J are TRBV28 and TRBJ2-7; D perhaps matches TRBD1 (6 bases). The sample here was PBMCs, taken around atezolizumab (anti-PD-L1) treatment. The CDR3 region has the DNA TGTGCCAGCAGTTATGCCTGGGGGCAATCCTACGAGCAGTACTTC. It translates to CASSYAWGQSYEQYF.